This T cell receptor (beta chain) was captured by sequencing in a study of blood T cell repertoires in COVID-19. Germline V lookup: CDR1 PRHDT, CDR2 FYEKMQ (reference sequence). V lost 6 bases to trimming and J lost 4 bases; unmatched junction nucleotides: 15. This CDR3 has 17 amino acids. Some clones are missing from TCRdb's copy, which holds only in-frame ones; the method was immunoSEQ multiplex PCR. The data show about 120,000 clones, 70% to 80% seen once. The source is a man between 40 and 49 years old with active or convalescent COVID-19. The V and J genes are TRBV13 and TRBJ2-3, with 8 bases that match TRBD1. The specimen was peripheral blood. CDR3 amino acids: CASRLTRTGSFADTQYF. CDR3 nucleotide sequence: TGTGCCAGCAGACTTACCCGGACAGGGTCTTTCGCAGATACGCAGTATTTT.